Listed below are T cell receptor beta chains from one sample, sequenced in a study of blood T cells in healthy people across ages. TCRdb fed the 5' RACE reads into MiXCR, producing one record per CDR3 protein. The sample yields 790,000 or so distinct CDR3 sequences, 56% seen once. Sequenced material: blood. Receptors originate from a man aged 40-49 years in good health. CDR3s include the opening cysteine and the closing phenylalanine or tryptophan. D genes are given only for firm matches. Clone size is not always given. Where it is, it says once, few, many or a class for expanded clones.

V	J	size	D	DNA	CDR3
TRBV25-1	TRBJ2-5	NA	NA	TGTGCCAGCAGTGAAGAGGGTTCACCGGGGGCCCAGTACTTC	CASSEEGSPGAQYF
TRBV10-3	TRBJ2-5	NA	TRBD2	TGTGCCACCCTGTCTAGCGGCAAAGAGACCCAGTACTTC	CATLSSGKETQYF
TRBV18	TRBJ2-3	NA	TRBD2	TGTGCCAGCTCACGAACTAGCGGGAGTTGGACAGATACGCAGTATTTT	CASSRTSGSWTDTQYF
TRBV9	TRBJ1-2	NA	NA	TGTGCCAGCAGCGTAGTGGAGGGGCCGCCCGGTAATGGCTACACCTTC	CASSVVEGPPGNGYTF
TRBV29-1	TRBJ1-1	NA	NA	TGCAGCGCCCGATTGGACCGAAGCACTGAAGCTTTCTTT	CSARLDRSTEAFF
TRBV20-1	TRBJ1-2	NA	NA	TGCAGTGCCGTCCGGGCCAAGACAAGGGATGGCTACACCTTC	CSAVRAKTRDGYTF
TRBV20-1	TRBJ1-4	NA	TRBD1	TGCAGTGCTACCGGACAGGGCGGTGAAAAACTGTTTTTT	CSATGQGGEKLFF
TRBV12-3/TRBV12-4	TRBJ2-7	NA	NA	TGTGCCAGCAGCCCCATGCAGGGACACCAGTACGAGCAGTACTTC	CASSPMQGHQYEQYF
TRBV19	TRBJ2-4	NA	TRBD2	TGTGCCAGTAGTAGAATTCCGGGACTAGCGGGTCCCTTAGCCAAAAACATTCAGTACTTC	CASSRIPGLAGPLAKNIQYF
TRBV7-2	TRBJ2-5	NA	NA	TGTGCCAGCAGCTTAGCCACTCTTTGGGAGACCCAGTACTTC	CASSLATLWETQYF
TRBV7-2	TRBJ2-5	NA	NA	TGTGCCAGCAGTGGGGGGGCGTTTTCGGGAGAGACCCAGTACTTC	CASSGGAFSGETQYF
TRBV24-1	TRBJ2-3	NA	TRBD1	TGTGCCACCAGCGCCCTGGGACAGGGGCTCACAGATACGCAGTATTTT	CATSALGQGLTDTQYF
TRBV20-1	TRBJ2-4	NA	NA	TGCAGTGCTAACCTTGAGGGCCCCGGATTGGTTCAGTACTTC	CSANLEGPGLVQYF
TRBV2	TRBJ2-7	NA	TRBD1	TGTGCCACCGAGAGAGGGGACAGGGGTGACGAGCAGTACTTC	CATERGDRGDEQYF
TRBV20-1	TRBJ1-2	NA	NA	TGCAGTGCCCCCCGTGACGGCTACACCTTC	CSAPRDGYTF
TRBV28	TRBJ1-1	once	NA	TGTGCCAGCAGTCCAGGGACCGGTCACACTGAAGCTTTCTTT	CASSPGTGHTEAFF
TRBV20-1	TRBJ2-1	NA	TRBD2	TGCAGTGCTAGAGGCCCGATTAAGAAAACTAGCGGGAGGGGGTGGGATGAGCAGTTCTTC	CSARGPIKKTSGRGWDEQFF
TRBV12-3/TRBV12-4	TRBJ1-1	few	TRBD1	TGTGCCAGCAGTCCACGGACAGGTTTGAACACTGAAGCTTTCTTT	CASSPRTGLNTEAFF
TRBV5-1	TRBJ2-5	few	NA	TGCGCCAGCAGCTCAACTAGGAGACCTCAAGAGACCCAGTACTTC	CASSSTRRPQETQYF
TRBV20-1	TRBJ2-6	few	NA	TGCAGTGCTCCCCTCTCCACCGGGGCCAACGTCCTGACTTTC	CSAPLSTGANVLTF
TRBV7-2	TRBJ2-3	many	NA	TGTGCCAGCAGCTTAGCAGGCGCAGGGTCTCCTCATACGCAGTATTTT	CASSLAGAGSPHTQYF
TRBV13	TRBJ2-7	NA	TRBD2	TGTGCCAGCAGCTTGGTGGGGGGTCTAGCGGGAAACGAGCAGTACTTC	CASSLVGGLAGNEQYF
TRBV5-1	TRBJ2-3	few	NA	TGCGCCAGCAGTTCCGGGACTCTACTCACAGATACGCAGTATTTT	CASSSGTLLTDTQYF
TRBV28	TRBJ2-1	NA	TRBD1	TGTGCCAGCAGTCAGGACAGGGGGCTTAATGAGCAGTTCTTC	CASSQDRGLNEQFF
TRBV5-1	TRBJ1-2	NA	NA	TGCGCCAGCAGCTTGGGTCTGGGGGCGAACTATGGCTACACCTTC	CASSLGLGANYGYTF
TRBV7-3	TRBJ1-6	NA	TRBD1	TGTGCCAGCAGCTTAACCGGCCAGGGGGGCACTTCACCCCTCCACTTT	CASSLTGQGGTSPLHF
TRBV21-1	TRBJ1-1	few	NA	TGTGCCAGCAGCGGGCCGACAGGGGGGTTTATTAAGGACACTGAAGCTTTCTTT	CASSGPTGGFIKDTEAFF
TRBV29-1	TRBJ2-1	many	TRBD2	TGCAGCGTTGCCCGGGCTAGCGGGGGGGCGGTCAATGAGCAGTTCTTC	CSVARASGGAVNEQFF
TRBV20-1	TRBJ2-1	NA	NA	TGCAGTGCTAGAGATTTGAGGGGAACCTACAATGAGCAGTTCTTC	CSARDLRGTYNEQFF
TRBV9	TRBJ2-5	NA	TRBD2	TGTGCCAGCAGCGTAGCCCATAGCGGGGGGAACCAAGAGACCCAGTACTTC	CASSVAHSGGNQETQYF
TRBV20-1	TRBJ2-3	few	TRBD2	TGCAGTGCTAGCGGGGGGGCTGCAGATACGCAGTATTTT	CSASGGAADTQYF
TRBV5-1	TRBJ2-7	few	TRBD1	TGCGCCAGCAGCTACACCCAAGGACAGGGTATCCTTTCTGGTCGCTACGAGCAGTACTTC	CASSYTQGQGILSGRYEQYF
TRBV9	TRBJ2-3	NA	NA	TGTGCCAGCGGAGGAGGGGATACGCAGTATTTT	CASGGGDTQYF
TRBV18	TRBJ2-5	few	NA	TGTGCCAGCTCACCATTACAGTGGGAGACCCAGTACTTC	CASSPLQWETQYF
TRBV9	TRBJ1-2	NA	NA	TGTGCCGGCAGCGAAAACCGGGACCAATTATCCGTATATGGAGGCTACACCTTC	CAGSENRDQLSVYGGYTF
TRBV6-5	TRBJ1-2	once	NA	TGTGCCGCGGGACGGCCCCGGATCGAGGGCTACACCTTC	CAAGRPRIEGYTF
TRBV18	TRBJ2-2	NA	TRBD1	TGTGCCAGCTCACCACCCGGGACAGGGGCCACCGGGGAGCTGTTTTTT	CASSPPGTGATGELFF
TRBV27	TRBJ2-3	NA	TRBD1	TGTGCCAGCAGTTCCACCGGGACAGGGGGCTCAGATACGCGGTATTTT	CASSSTGTGGSDTRYF
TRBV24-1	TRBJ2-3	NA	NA	TGTGCCACCAGTGATTTCCACACAGATACGCAGTATTTT	CATSDFHTDTQYF
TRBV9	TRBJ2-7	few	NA	TGTGCCAGCAGCGTGGGGACACCGTCCTACGAGCAGTACTTC	CASSVGTPSYEQYF
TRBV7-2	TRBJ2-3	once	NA	TGTGCCAGCAGCCCAGGGTTAACGCAGTATTTT	CASSPGLTQYF
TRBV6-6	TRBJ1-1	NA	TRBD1	TGTGCCAGCAGTAGGGGAGACAGGGCAACGAACACTGAAGCTTTCTTT	CASSRGDRATNTEAFF
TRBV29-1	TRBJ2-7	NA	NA	TGCAACGTTGAAGTAGGGGTGACGTACGAGCAGTACTTC	CNVEVGVTYEQYF
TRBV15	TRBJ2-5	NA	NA	TGTGCCACCAGCAGAGATGGAATGGAGACCCAGTACTTC	CATSRDGMETQYF
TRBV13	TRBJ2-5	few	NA	TGTGCCAGCAGCTGGATGGGAAGCCAAGAGACCCAGTACTTC	CASSWMGSQETQYF
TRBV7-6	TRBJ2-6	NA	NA	TGTGCCAGCAGCTTAGAAGGAGGGATTGGGGCCAACGTCCTGACTTTC	CASSLEGGIGANVLTF
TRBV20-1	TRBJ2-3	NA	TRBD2	TGCAGTGCTCCTCCCCCTAGCGGGGACACAGATACGCAGTATTTT	CSAPPPSGDTDTQYF
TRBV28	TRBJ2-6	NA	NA	TGTGCCAGCGAACAGGGTTCTGGGGCCAACGTCCTGACTTTC	CASEQGSGANVLTF
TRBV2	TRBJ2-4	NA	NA	TGTGCCAGCGAGGGGGGACAGTCAATAGCCAAAAACATTCAGTACTTC	CASEGGQSIAKNIQYF
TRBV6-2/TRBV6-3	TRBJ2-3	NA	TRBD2	TGTGCCAGCAGCCAATGCCGACTAGCGGAACATACGCAGTATTTT	CASSQCRLAEHTQYF
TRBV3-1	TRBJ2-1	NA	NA	TGTGCCAGCAGCCAAGAGCCGACAACGGCTGAGCAGTTCTTC	CASSQEPTTAEQFF
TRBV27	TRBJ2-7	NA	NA	TGTGCCAGCAGTTTCTCCAGGGTCAACGAGCAGTACTTC	CASSFSRVNEQYF
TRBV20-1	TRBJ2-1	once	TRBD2	TGCAGTGCCTATTCAACTAGCGGGAGTAGGAGGAATGAGCAGTTCTTC	CSAYSTSGSRRNEQFF
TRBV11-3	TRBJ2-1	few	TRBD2	TGTGCCAGCAGCTTAGTAAAGACTAGCGGGAGTTTGTTCTTC	CASSLVKTSGSLFF
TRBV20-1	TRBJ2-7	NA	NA	TGCAGTGCTAGTGCAGATACGAGCTACGAGCAGTACTTC	CSASADTSYEQYF
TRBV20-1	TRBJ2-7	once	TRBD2	TGCAGTGCTAGAGACATATTGACTAGCGGAAGCTCCTACAATGAGCAGTACTTC	CSARDILTSGSSYNEQYF
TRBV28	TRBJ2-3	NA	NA	TGTGCCAGCCACAAGGCTCCTTCTCTAACAGATACGCAGTATTTT	CASHKAPSLTDTQYF
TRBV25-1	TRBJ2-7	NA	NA	TGTGCCAGTAGGGGGGCGCCGTACGAGCAGTACTTC	CASRGAPYEQYF
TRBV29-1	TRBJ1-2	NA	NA	TGCAGCGCCGACCGCGGACAGAAAAAGGGGGGCTACACCTTC	CSADRGQKKGGYTF
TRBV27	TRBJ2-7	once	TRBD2	TGTGCCAGCAGTTTATTAGGTGCTAGCGGGAGCCACGAGCAGTACTTC	CASSLLGASGSHEQYF